The 20 T cell receptor beta chains below come from one sample, sequenced in a study of T cells in Graves' hyperthyroidism and ophthalmopathy. There were TCR beta CDR3 regions amplified from RNA transcripts. A set of HTBI primers served as the primers for a first-round RT-PCR of the TCR CDR3. One entry per CDR3 protein results from TCRdb running MiXCR on the multiplex PCR reads. The sample gives about 640,000 distinct CDR3 sequences, roughly 15% of which show up once; approximately 13% is in the top ten. The sample was blood. These receptors were obtained from a woman in her forties or fifties with Graves' ophthalmopathy.

This clonotype was picked up many times. The V gene is TRBV3-1, the J gene TRBJ2-3; D possibly uses TRBD1 or TRBD2 (5 bases each). The CDR3 is 14 residues long. Trimming took off 4 bases at V and 0 bases at J, with 8 bases between the two ends. Germline-derived CDR1 and CDR2 are LGHDT and YNNKEL (reference sequence). The CDR3 region is CASSRDGSTDTQYF. The CDR3 DNA reads TGTGCCAGCAGCCGGGACGGGAGCACAGATACGCAGTATTTT.

The table lists this clonotype with many counts. The chain employs TRBV27 and TRBJ1-5; D is ambiguous. The germline V and J ends were trimmed by 8 bases and 0 bases, with 14 bases remaining between them. The CDR3 extends over 15 amino acids. Germline assignment: CDR1 MNHEY and CDR2 SMNVEV (reference sequence). CDR3 DNA: TGTGCCAGCCGGGGAAGGCGGCATAGCAATCAGCCCCAGCATTTT. Translating gives CASRGRRHSNQPQHF.

Ten or more counts support this clonotype. The rearrangement links TRBV27 to TRBJ2-1; no firm D call. V was shortened by 7 bases and J by 6 bases, with 10 bases between the two germline ends. The CDR3 is 12 residues long. In germline, CDR1 is MNHEY, CDR2 SMNVEV (reference sequence). CDR3 loop: CASTVVGNEQFF. The CDR3 nucleotides are TGTGCCAGCACCGTTGTCGGCAATGAGCAGTTCTTC.

The chain joins TRBV18 to TRBJ2-1, with 12 bases identical to TRBD2. The germline gives CDR1 KGHSH, CDR2 LQKENI. The CDR3 sequence is 15 residues long. The V segment lost 3 bases and the J segment 10 bases; nucleotides outside the gene matches: 7. The CDR3 region has the DNA TGTGCCAGCTCACCGACTAGCGGGAGACTCGGGGAGCAGTTCTTC. This sequence encodes CASSPTSGRLGEQFF.

At least ten counts were recorded for this clonotype. The chain couples TRBV3-1 to TRBJ2-2; D is ambiguous. The CDR3 consists of 13 residues. The V end lost 0 bases, the J end lost 7 bases, and 6 bases lay between the germline ends. Germline lookup yields CDR1 LGHDT and CDR2 YNNKEL (reference sequence). CDR3 coding DNA: TGTGCCAGCAGCCAAGAATATCACGGGGAGCTGTTTTTT. It encodes CASSQEYHGELFF.

This clonotype was detected ten times or more. V gene TRBV2 combines with J gene TRBJ2-7; 9 nucleotides line up with TRBD1. The length of the CDR3 is 15 residues. Looked up from germline, CDR1 is SNHLY and CDR2 is FYNNEI. After removal of 7 bases from V and 2 bases from J, the junction contained 9 bases not matched to a gene. CDR3 nucleotides: TGTGCCAGCAATAGGCCGGGACAGGGAACCTACGAGCAGTACTTC. Protein product: CASNRPGQGTYEQYF.

Of note for this clonotype: Because the CDR3's place on the DNA is in doubt, the DNA is left out and the CDR3 is given as listed by TCRdb. V and J are TRBV28 and TRBJ2-5; the table's D call, TRBD2, was not checked against the DNA. Germline V lookup: CDR1 MDHEN, CDR2 SYDVKM. The CDR3 is made up of 17 amino acids, end residues included. The CDR3 spells CASSLFLSGGPLETQYF.

In this sample, this clonotype turned up a few times. The chain combines TRBV6-1 with TRBJ2-7; the D gene is possibly TRBD1 (7 bases). This CDR3 has 13 residues. Germline CDR1 reads MNHNS; CDR2 reads SASEGT. The ends were cut back, 6 bases at V and 6 bases at J, with 15 bases in the middle. CDR3 bases: TGTGCCAGCAGCCAGACAGGGACTCTCGAGCAGTACTTC. Protein product: CASSQTGTLEQYF.

In its sample, this clonotype was seen a few times. V and J are TRBV7-6 and TRBJ2-3, with 14 bases matching TRBD2. Germline V gene sequence: CDR1 SGHVS, CDR2 FNYEAQ. The CDR3 contains 15 residues. The V segment lost 5 bases and the J segment 5 bases; nucleotides outside the gene matches: 3. CDR3: CASSQGTSGGDTQYF. The CDR3 nucleotides read TGTGCCAGCAGCCAAGGGACTAGCGGGGGAGATACGCAGTATTTT.

This clonotype was counted ten times or more. The V and J genes are TRBV20-1 and TRBJ1-1, with 10 bases fitting TRBD1. Germline assignment: CDR1 DFQATT and CDR2 SNEGSKA (reference sequence). CDR3 length: 14 amino acids. The trim removed 0 bases at V and 4 bases at J, leaving 2 bases unmatched. The CDR3 protein is CSARDRTGGTEAFF. For the CDR3, the DNA is TGCAGTGCTAGAGACAGGACAGGGGGCACTGAAGCTTTCTTT.

Ten or more counts support this clonotype. The J gene is TRBJ2-2, the V gene TRBV5-1, with D possibly TRBD1 on 5 matching bases. This CDR3 comprises 17 residues. Trimming cost V 4 bases and J 2 bases, with 18 bases left between them. CDR1 is SGHRS and CDR2 is YFSETQ in the germline V gene. CDR3 DNA: TGCGCCAGCAGCCCCGGTGGAGACAGTCATAACACCGGGGAGCTGTTTTTT. Protein: CASSPGGDSHNTGELFF.

This clonotype was seen repeatedly, ten times or more. CDR3 sequence reads: CSARDPRSGRASNEQFF. As DNA, the CDR3 is TGCAGTGCTAGAGATCCTCGCAGCGGGAGGGCCTCCAATGAGCAGTTCTTC. The rearrangement joins TRBV20-1 to TRBJ2-1, with TRBD2 matching 10 bases. V lost 0 bases and J lost 6; bases outside the gene matches: 11. CDR1 is DFQATT and CDR2 is SNEGSKA in the germline V gene (reference sequence). The CDR3 sequence is 17 residues long.

This clonotype has a count of ten or more. The chain carries TRBV11-1 and TRBJ2-1; the match to TRBD1 covers 11 bases. Germline CDR1 SGHAT, CDR2 FQDESV (reference sequence). The J segment lost 8 bases and the V segment lost 3 bases, leaving 6 bases of the junction unmatched. The CDR3 has 15 amino acids. The CDR3 protein is CASSFPDRGLHEQFF. CDR3 DNA sequence: TGTGCCAGCAGCTTTCCGGACAGGGGGCTTCATGAGCAGTTCTTC.

This clonotype occurred many times. The chain has TRBV11-3 and TRBJ2-1; 7 bases agree with TRBD2. V shed 0 bases and J 2 bases; nucleotides not matched to a gene: 7. This CDR3 contains 17 residues. CDR1 and CDR2 from the germline V gene are SGHNT and YENEEA. The CDR3 DNA is TGTGCCAGCAGCTTAGATGTTGCGGGAGTCCCCTACAATGAGCAGTTCTTC. It is translated as CASSLDVAGVPYNEQFF.

This clonotype came up many times. J is TRBJ1-1 and V is TRBV27; TRBD1 matches 9 bases. The CDR3 loop spans 18 amino acids. Looked up from germline, CDR1 is MNHEY and CDR2 is SMNVEV (reference sequence). CDR3 amino acids: CPPTCVADRGGFYTEAFF. Here the CDR3 DNA reads TGTCCCCCTACTTGCGTCGCGGACAGGGGTGGTTTTTACACTGAAGCTTTCTTT.

This clonotype appeared many times. This chain uses TRBV18 with TRBJ2-2; D is unclear. CDR3 size: 14 residues. V lost 1 base to trimming and J lost 2 bases, with 5 bases between them. Germline CDR1 reads KGHSH; CDR2 reads LQKENI. This chain's CDR3 is CASSPQHNTGELFF. In nucleotides, the CDR3 is TGTGCCAGCTCACCACAACACAACACCGGGGAGCTGTTTTTT.

This clonotype was picked up a small number of times. The chain carries TRBV27 and TRBJ1-2; D is perhaps TRBD1 (5 bases). The CDR3 consists of 13 residues. The V end was cut by 6 bases, the J end by 2 bases, with 10 bases between. The V gene's germline CDR1 is MNHEY and CDR2 SMNVEV (reference sequence). The CDR3 region is CASRGEGNYGYTF. CDR3 nucleotide sequence: TGTGCCAGCAGAGGGGAGGGGAACTATGGCTACACCTTC.

The chain recombines TRBV19 with TRBJ1-5, with D tentatively TRBD1 (5 bases). Germline assignment: CDR1 LNHDA and CDR2 SQIVND (reference sequence). The CDR3 spans 16 residues. The V end lost 4 bases, the J end lost 1 base, and 14 bases lay between the germline ends. CDR3 loop: CASSTQGVFSNQPQHF. CDR3 DNA: TGTGCCAGTAGTACGCAGGGAGTTTTCAGCAATCAGCCCCAGCATTTT.

The chain links TRBV7-9 to TRBJ2-3; TRBD1 is a possible D gene (7 bases). Germline CDR1 and CDR2: SEHNR and FQNEAQ (reference sequence). Trimming shortened V by 2 bases and J by 4 bases, and 13 bases separated the two germline ends. This CDR3 spans 15 amino acids. CDR3 sequence: CASSLWRGLADTQYF. CDR3 nucleotide sequence: TGTGCCAGCAGCTTATGGAGGGGGCTGGCAGATACGCAGTATTTT. The complete variable domain, with remaining parts taken from reference TRBV7-9 and TRBJ2-3, reads DTGVSQNPRHKITKRGQNVTFRCDPISEHNRLYWYRQTLGQGPEFLTYFQNEAQLEKSRLLSDRFSAERPKGSFSTLEIQRTEQGDSAMYLCASSLWRGLADTQYFGPGTRLTVL.

This clonotype was observed many times. CDR3 region: CSACMGQGDQPQHF. The CDR3 DNA reads TGCAGTGCTTGCATGGGACAGGGCGATCAGCCCCAGCATTTT. This chain connects TRBV20-1 to TRBJ1-5; 9 positions match TRBD1. The germline gives CDR1 DFQATT, CDR2 SNEGSKA (reference sequence). V lost 5 bases, J lost 5 bases, and 7 bases stayed unmatched. The CDR3 consists of 14 residues.